This passage covers 25 T cell receptor beta chains from one sample sequenced in a study of cytomegalovirus exposure and HLA in healthy donors. 60 Vbeta and 13 Jbeta primers were used in PCR. Produced via immunoSEQ multiplex PCR; TCRdb's table is partial and in-frame only. This table has around 100,000 clones, under 85% appearing once. The sequencing input was PBMCs. The receptors derive from a man younger than 40 in good health and CMV-seropositive.

The genes are TRBV6-5 and TRBJ2-7; 11 bases map to TRBD1. This CDR3 comprises 15 residues. With 2 bases clipped from V and 6 bases from J, the junction kept 6 bases outside the gene matches. CDR1 and CDR2 from the germline V gene are MNHEY and SVGAGI. CDR3 sequence reads: CASSYAGQGVREQYF. The DNA for the CDR3 is TGTGCCAGCAGTTACGCGGGACAGGGGGTACGCGAGCAGTACTTC.

This rearrangement joins TRBV9 to TRBJ2-1; D is unresolved. CDR1 is SGDLS, CDR2 YYNGEE, per germline. V was clipped by 0 bases and J by 7 bases, with 5 bases between them. The length of the CDR3 is 12 residues. The CDR3 bases are TGTGCCAGCAGCGTAGGCGAGAATGAGCAGTTCTTC. As protein: CASSVGENEQFF. The complete variable domain, with remaining parts taken from reference TRBV9 and TRBJ2-1, reads DSGVTQTPKHLITATGQRVTLRCSPRSGDLSVYWYQQSLDQGLQFLIQYYNGEERAKGNILERFSAQQFPDLHSELNLSSLELGDSALYFCASSVGENEQFFGPGTRLTVL.

This clone was observed once. This chain uses TRBV10-3 with TRBJ2-5, with TRBD1 identical over 7 bases. The trim removed 6 bases at V and 5 bases at J, leaving 12 bases unmatched. This CDR3 spans 15 amino acids. CDR1 and CDR2 (germline): ENHRY, SYGVKD. CDR3 DNA sequence: TGTGCCATCAGAAGGACAGGCAGACGGTTCGAGACCCAGTACTTC. Amino acids: CAIRRTGRRFETQYF.

This clone was seen more than once but under ten times. This chain connects TRBV4-3 to TRBJ1-2; D is unclear. CDR3 length equals 15 residues. V lost 0 bases and J lost 13, with 21 bases in between. Germline V lookup: CDR1 LGHNA, CDR2 YSLEER. CDR3 amino acids: CASSQDPAGSVPATF. Written as DNA, the CDR3 is TGCGCCAGCAGCCAAGATCCGGCGGGGTCAGTCCCGGCCACCTTC.

The rearrangement links TRBV6-5 to TRBJ1-1; D is unresolved. Trimming shortened V by 0 bases and J by 8 bases, and 10 bases separated the two germline ends. The length of the CDR3 is 13 residues. Germline CDR1 reads MNHEY; CDR2 reads SVGAGI. The CDR3 reads CASSYSRGTEAFF. CDR3 nucleotide sequence: TGTGCCAGCAGTTACTCGCGGGGAACCGAAGCTTTCTTT.

Points on this clone: Mismatch with germline at one junction end may stem from a read error. V and J are TRBV7-2 and TRBJ1-1, with D tentatively TRBD1 (6 bases). Germline V lookup: CDR1 SGHTA, CDR2 FQGNSA. This CDR3 has 13 residues. The CDR3 DNA is TGTGCCGGCAGCTTAGTCCCAGGGGATAGAGCTTTCTTT. Amino acids: CAGSLVPGDRAFF.

The chain couples TRBV5-1 to TRBJ2-5; maybe TRBD2 (6 bases). Trimming stripped 4 bases from V and 4 bases from J, with 14 bases between. CDR1 and CDR2 (germline): SGHRS, YFSETQ. The CDR3 is 14 amino acids. Here the CDR3 DNA reads TGCGCCAGCAGCCCGAGGGCGGGGTCAGAGACCCAGTACTTC. It codes for CASSPRAGSETQYF.

The chain has TRBV2 and TRBJ1-5; D is unclear. Trimming left V 8 bases short and J 2 bases short, with 10 bases between. The CDR3 totals 13 residues. Germline CDR1 and CDR2: SNHLY and FYNNEI. CDR3 loop: CASQKRGNQPQHF. DNA for the CDR3: TGTGCCAGCCAAAAGCGGGGCAATCAGCCCCAGCATTTT.

The chain combines TRBV27 with TRBJ2-3; D is undetermined. Germline V gene sequence: CDR1 MNHEY, CDR2 SMNVEV (reference sequence). The CDR3 sequence is 15 residues long. Deletions cut 1 base from V and 4 bases from J, with 12 bases between. The CDR3 loop reads CASSLLPHRADTQYF. The CDR3 nucleotides are TGTGCCAGCAGTTTATTACCCCACCGGGCAGATACGCAGTATTTT.

This clone was counted once. This chain links TRBV6-5 with TRBJ1-2; the D gene is possibly TRBD1 (6 bases). V lost 9 bases, J lost 7 bases, and 18 bases lay in between. The CDR3 has 13 residues. From germline, CDR1 is MNHEY and CDR2 SVGAGI. In DNA, the CDR3 is TGTGCCAGTGGAAGGACAGAGCTAACTGGCTACACCTTC. It yields the protein CASGRTELTGYTF.

V and J are TRBV7-8 and TRBJ2-5, with D unclear. Germline V gene sequence: CDR1 SGHVS, CDR2 FQNEAQ. The CDR3 is 14 amino acids. V lost 1 base, J lost 5 bases, and 11 bases lay in between. CDR3 nucleotide sequence: TGTGCCAGCAGCTTAGAGGTAGAGGTCGAGACCCAGTACTTC. Translation: CASSLEVEVETQYF.

This clone was observed a handful of times. The chain combines TRBV18 with TRBJ1-2; no reliable D call. The CDR3 spans 14 residues. From germline, CDR1 is KGHSH and CDR2 LQKENI. V was pared by 6 bases and J by 2 bases, with 13 bases between. CDR3 nucleotides: TGTGCCAGCTCTCCCGAGACTGGGAACTATGGCTACACCTTC. As protein: CASSPETGNYGYTF.

This chain connects TRBV7-9 to TRBJ2-5; 10 nucleotides align to TRBD2. This CDR3 contains 16 residues. J lost 0 bases, V lost 4 bases, and 5 bases had no gene match. Germline values: CDR1 SEHNR, CDR2 FQNEAQ (reference sequence). The CDR3 nucleotides read TGTGCCAGCAGCTCCGGACTAGCGGCGTACCAAGAGACCCAGTACTTC. This translates into CASSSGLAAYQETQYF.

The chain recombines TRBV11-2 with TRBJ1-3; TRBD1 is a possible D gene (5 bases). With 5 bases removed from V and 3 bases from J, the gap between germline ends came to 14 bases. Looked up from germline, CDR1 is SGHAT and CDR2 is FQNNGV. CDR3 length: 15 amino acids. CDR3 residues: CASSAGRDFGNTIYF. Written as DNA, the CDR3 is TGTGCCAGCAGCGCCGGCCGGGACTTTGGAAACACCATATATTTT.

This clone was observed once. The chain combines TRBV6-5 with TRBJ1-2; 7 nucleotides match TRBD1. Germline V gene sequence: CDR1 MNHEY, CDR2 SVGAGI. This CDR3 contains 14 residues. Losses at the gene ends were 0 bases for V and 8 bases for J; bases not matched to a gene: 6. The CDR3 loop reads CASSYSTGFEGYTF. For the CDR3, the DNA is TGTGCCAGCAGTTACTCGACAGGGTTTGAGGGCTACACCTTC.

The CDR3 sequence: CATTPGSFSTDTQYF. The CDR3 DNA reads TGCGCCACCACCCCCGGGTCGTTCAGCACAGATACGCAGTATTTT. V usage is TRBV5-1 and J usage is TRBJ2-3; no firm D call. CDR1 and CDR2 (germline): SGHRS, YFSETQ. This CDR3 contains 15 residues. Between the trimmed V and J ends, which lost 9 bases and 0 bases, there was a span of 17 bases.

This clone was observed at least ten times. The chain carries TRBV4-3 and TRBJ1-2; 10 bases are a match to TRBD1. V trimming: 4 bases; J trimming: 4 bases; junction bases outside the gene matches: 12. CDR1 and CDR2 from the germline V gene are LGHNA and YSLEER. This CDR3 has 17 amino acids. The CDR3 nucleotides are TGCGCCAGCAGCCCTGATTTCGGGACAGGGGCCATCTATGGCTACACCTTC. Its translation is CASSPDFGTGAIYGYTF.

The CDR3 DNA is TGTGCCAGTAGTCGGGACAGGGAAACCGAGCAGTTCTTC. Residues: CASSRDRETEQFF. The rearrangement uses TRBV19 and TRBJ2-1, with 9 bases lining up with TRBD1. V was clipped by 5 bases and J by 10 bases; unmatched bases: 6. CDR3 length: 13 residues. CDR1 and CDR2 (germline): LNHDA, SQIVND (reference sequence).

CDR3 sequence: CASSFRGEQYF. For the CDR3, the DNA is TGTGCCAGCAGCTTCAGGGGCGAGCAGTACTTC. This chain links TRBV7-9 with TRBJ2-7; D is perhaps TRBD1 (6 bases). The CDR3 runs to 11 residues. CDR1 and CDR2 from the germline V gene are SEHNR and FQNEAQ (reference sequence). V was cut by 3 bases and J by 6 bases, with 6 bases left in between.

This chain joins TRBV6-8 and TRBJ2-7, with D possibly TRBD2 on 6 matching bases. The V end lost 6 bases, the J end lost 3 bases, and 12 bases lay between the germline ends. Germline V lookup: CDR1 MNHGY, CDR2 SAAAGT. This CDR3 comprises 13 residues. The CDR3 here is CASSPGSFYEQYF. In DNA form, the CDR3 reads TGTGCCAGCAGCCCCGGGAGTTTCTACGAGCAGTACTTC.

The chain uses TRBV7-6 and TRBJ2-3, with 12 bases lining up with TRBD2. Germline loops: CDR1 SGHVS, CDR2 FNYEAQ. The V gene end was trimmed by 5 bases and the J gene end by 2 bases; junction bases not matched to a gene: 8. The CDR3 has 17 amino acids. The CDR3 DNA sequence: TGTGCCAGCAGCCCCCGGACTAGCGGGACGAACACAGATACGCAGTATTTT. The encoded protein is CASSPRTSGTNTDTQYF.

The chain uses TRBV28 and TRBJ2-2, with D possibly TRBD2 on 7 matching bases. Trimming shortened V by 6 bases and J by 8 bases, and 13 bases separated the two germline ends. Germline V gene data show CDR1 as MDHEN and CDR2 as SYDVKM. This CDR3 is 13 amino acids long. For the CDR3, the DNA is TGTGCCAGCAGGAGGGGGGGGCGTGGGGAGCTGTTTTTT. It translates to CASRRGGRGELFF.

A note on this clone: Other DNA sequences within the sample encode an identical CDR3. J is TRBJ2-7 and V is TRBV11-2, with D hard to call. This CDR3 has 12 amino acids. From germline, CDR1 is SGHAT and CDR2 FQNNGV. Trimming removed 5 bases at V and 0 bases at J, with 5 bases between. As DNA, the CDR3 is TGTGCCAGCAGCCGAGACTCCTACGAGCAGTACTTC. This encodes CASSRDSYEQYF.

V gene TRBV7-3 combines with J gene TRBJ2-5, with D possibly matching TRBD1 (5 bases). The CDR3 is made up of 13 amino acids. CDR1 and CDR2 from the germline V gene are SGHTA and FQGTGA. Trimming shortened V by 5 bases and J by 5 bases, and 12 bases separated the two germline ends. As DNA, the CDR3 is TGTGCCAGCAGCACCATCAGGGATGAGACCCAGTACTTC. Translated, it gives CASSTIRDETQYF.

V gene TRBV28 combines with J gene TRBJ2-7, with D possibly matching TRBD2 (7 bases). V was shortened by 3 bases and J by 5 bases, with 17 bases between the two germline ends. From germline, CDR1 is MDHEN and CDR2 SYDVKM. CDR3 length equals 15 residues. The CDR3 protein is CASSLGGGALHEQYF. CDR3 nucleotides: TGTGCCAGCAGTTTGGGGGGGGGCGCTCTCCACGAGCAGTACTTC.